Described below is a single T cell receptor (beta chain) sequence and its context. The antigen is unknown. Primers: 60 Vbeta forward and 13 Jbeta reverse. TCRdb keeps only in-frame clones here, not all; method: immunoSEQ multiplex PCR. The sample lists about 100,000 clones, more than 75% occurring once. The data derive from a study of cytomegalovirus exposure and HLA in healthy donors. Study in general: Tens of millions of unique TCRs from HLA-typed donors made up an early data release. The study's findings and limits: The later analysis indicated that the majority of CMV-associated TCR beta chains appeared HLA-restricted. Based on reports, TCR beta sequences accurately predicted HLA-A and HLA-B alleles for most subjects. The authors considered a cluster of highly shared sequence variants likely to be a sequencing artifact.

In germline, CDR1 is MDHEN, CDR2 SYDVKM. Losses at the gene ends were 2 bases for V and 7 bases for J; bases not matched to a gene: 5. The CDR3 is 15 residues long. The TCR sequence derives from a woman under 30 in good health and CMV-seropositive. Sequenced material: PBMCs. The V gene is TRBV28, the J gene TRBJ2-1, with 10 bases identical to TRBD1. The CDR3: CASSLIRTGGNEQFF. CDR3 sequence (DNA): TGTGCCAGCAGTTTAATCCGGACAGGGGGAAATGAGCAGTTCTTC.